Listed below are T cell receptor beta chains from one sample, sequenced in a study of blood T cells in healthy people across ages. TCRdb re-derived calls from the 5' RACE reads in MiXCR, one entry per CDR3 protein. The sample includes under 950,000 distinct CDR3 sequences, 20% to 25% seen only once; the top ten take about 22%. The specimen was blood. These receptor sequences come from a man aged 65 to 85 in good health. Both conserved end residues are part of each CDR3. D genes are given only for firm matches. The size field is filled for only some rows; it gives once, few, many or a size class.

>15|TRBV15|TRBJ2-3|TRBD2|few
CATRWGGTSTDTQYF
TGTGCCACCAGGTGGGGGGGTACTAGCACAGATACGCAGTATTTT
>16|TRBV14|TRBJ2-2|-|few
CASSQDRGVNTGELFF
TGTGCCAGCAGCCAAGATAGAGGCGTGAACACCGGGGAGCTGTTTTTT
>16|TRBV19|TRBJ2-6|-|once
CASSGQRPSGANVLTF
TGTGCCAGTAGTGGACAGAGGCCCTCTGGGGCCAACGTCCTGACTTTC
>13|TRBV12-3/TRBV12-4|TRBJ1-1|-|-
CASSFYANTEAFF
TGTGCCAGCAGTTTCTACGCGAACACTGAAGCTTTCTTT
>18|TRBV7-9|TRBJ1-5|-|few
CASSRELGQPGGNQPQHF
TGTGCCAGCAGCCGTGAGCTAGGACAGCCGGGGGGCAATCAGCCCCAGCATTTT
>13|TRBV20-1|TRBJ2-6|-|-
CSAPTSGANVLTF
TGCAGTGCCCCCACCTCTGGGGCCAACGTCCTGACTTTC
>12|TRBV7-6|TRBJ2-7|-|many
CASSLGSTEQYF
TGTGCCAGCAGCTTAGGTAGCACCGAGCAGTACTTC
>14|TRBV20-1|TRBJ2-3|TRBD2|few
CSAPRGLVVDTQYF
TGCAGTGCGCCGAGGGGACTAGTGGTAGATACGCAGTATTTT
>15|TRBV2|TRBJ2-5|TRBD2|-
CASSPTSSGKETQYF
TGTGCCAGCAGTCCTACTTCTAGCGGGAAAGAGACCCAGTACTTC
>15|TRBV15|TRBJ2-2|-|few
CAASRDKSGGRELFF
TGTGCCGCCAGCAGAGATAAGTCCGGGGGCAGGGAGCTGTTTTTT
>15|TRBV11-3|TRBJ1-2|TRBD1|few
CASSLETGRNYGYTF
TGTGCCAGCAGCTTAGAGACAGGGAGGAACTATGGCTACACCTTC
>16|TRBV19|TRBJ2-4|TRBD1|few
CASSSPGGLAKNIQYF
TGTGCCAGTAGTTCCCCAGGGGGCTTAGCCAAAAACATTCAGTACTTC
>13|TRBV9|TRBJ2-7|TRBD1|-
CASRGQENYEQYF
TGTGCCAGCAGAGGACAGGAGAATTACGAGCAGTACTTC
>13|TRBV4-2|TRBJ2-1|-|-
CASQDDEGGEQFF
TGTGCCAGCCAAGATGATGAGGGCGGTGAGCAGTTCTTC
>17|TRBV4-2|TRBJ1-4|TRBD1|-
CASAPGQGRVANEKLFF
TGTGCCAGCGCCCCGGGACAGGGGCGGGTAGCTAATGAAAAACTGTTTTTT
>17|TRBV5-1|TRBJ1-4|-|-
CASTVRPTTATNEKLFF
TGCGCCAGCACCGTGAGGCCTACGACAGCAACTAATGAAAAACTGTTTTTT
>14|TRBV29-1|TRBJ2-5|TRBD1|-
CSVVPLDRDTTQYF
TGCAGCGTTGTTCCCCTTGACAGGGACACGACCCAGTACTTC
>18|TRBV6-1|TRBJ1-6|-|-
CASRKLQGNSPYNSPLHF
TGTGCCAGCAGAAAATTGCAGGGAAATAGCCCGTATAATTCACCCCTCCACTTT
>12|TRBV6-2/TRBV6-3|TRBJ2-7|-|-
CASSSDRLLQYF
TGTGCCAGCAGCTCCGACAGGTTGCTGCAGTACTTC
>14|TRBV29-1|TRBJ2-1|-|-
CSAADPSSYNEQFF
TGCAGCGCAGCCGATCCCAGCTCCTACAATGAGCAGTTCTTC
>15|TRBV5-1|TRBJ2-1|TRBD2|-
CASSLYIGEGNEQFF
TGCGCCAGCAGCTTGTATATAGGGGAGGGGAATGAGCAGTTCTTC
>13|TRBV29-1|TRBJ1-3|-|few
CSADSASGNTIYF
TGCAGCGCGGACAGCGCCTCTGGAAACACCATATATTTT
>18|TRBV6-1|TRBJ2-3|TRBD2|few
CASRKTLMTSRTADTQYF
TGTGCCAGCAGAAAGACCCTTATGACTAGCAGGACCGCAGATACGCAGTATTTT
>16|TRBV20-1|TRBJ2-1|TRBD2|few
CSARPLAGDFYNEQFF
TGCAGTGCTAGACCTTTAGCGGGGGACTTCTACAATGAGCAGTTCTTC
>12|TRBV20-1|TRBJ2-5|-|few
CSPGQNQETQYF
TGCAGTCCCGGACAAAACCAAGAGACCCAGTACTTC